This TCR beta chain was sequenced in a study of cytomegalovirus exposure and HLA in healthy donors. Study summary: Genetic ancestry analysis placed 75% to 85% of the 410 or so donors that were genotyped in the Caucasian-associated cluster.

The study ran its PCR with 60 Vbeta and 13 Jbeta primers. This table comes from immunoSEQ multiplex PCR, and its TCRdb copy is limited to in-frame clones, with some not included. The sample contains 100,000 to 150,000 clones, over 65% of which appear only once. About this clone itself: Its antigen is not identified.

This CDR3 region has 14 residues. The trim removed 4 bases at V and 6 bases at J, leaving 4 bases unmatched. Germline V gene lookup returns CDR1 MNHEY and CDR2 SMNVEV (reference sequence). General study points: TCR beta chains associated with HLA were, in a later analysis, more clonally expanded than equally common others.

What was sequenced was PBMCs. The V gene is TRBV27, the J gene TRBJ2-2; 8 bases line up with TRBD1. The sequence was collected from a middle-aged woman in good health and CMV-seronegative. CDR3 protein: CASSSGQGSGELFF. CDR3 sequence (DNA): TGTGCCAGCAGTTCCGGACAGGGCTCCGGGGAGCTGTTTTTT.